Listed here is a single TCR beta chain. Method: immunoSEQ multiplex PCR; TCRdb's copy keeps in-frame clones and lacks some. Of under 250,000 clones in the sample, 82% were seen once. These data originate in a study of blood T cell repertoires in COVID-19. Grouping used clinical history reported by participants in a survey and questionnaire. Cohort 3 recovery required two negative PCRs, clearance, or symptom resolution. Germline V gene sequence: CDR1 ENHRY, CDR2 SYGVKD. V lost 6 bases, J lost 5 bases, and 14 bases stayed unmatched. This CDR3 is 17 amino acids long. The chain links TRBV10-3 to TRBJ2-2; 8 bases are a match to TRBD1. The TCR comes from a woman aged 55-69 years who had recovered from COVID-19. The material sequenced was PBMCs or T cells enriched from blood (not recorded which). CDR3 nucleotide sequence: TGTGCCATCAGCCTCAGACAGGGGCCAGGGGGAACCGGGGAGCTGTTTTTT. Translating it yields CAISLRQGPGGTGELFF.